The T cell receptor beta chain described here comes from a study of T-cell memory formation after mild COVID-19. Across the study: Most TCR clusters belonged to a single donor.

Notes on this clonotype: What it binds is unknown.

Constant-segment primers and 5'RACE yielded cDNA libraries for TCR alpha and TCR beta, each carrying sample barcodes and UMIs. MiXCR was run by TCRdb on the 5' RACE reads, yielding one entry per CDR3 protein. The table includes 450,000 or so distinct CDR3 sequences, about 23% detected once. Germline CDR1 is SGHRS and CDR2 is YFSETQ. V lost 0 bases to trimming and J lost 3 bases, with 12 bases between them. The CDR3 contains 16 residues. General observations from the study: CD4+ clones that contracted lay mainly in CM and EM; CD8+ ones lay in EMRA. Memory cells collected pre-infection included some clones that later responded, suggesting cross-reactive memory joined.

V is TRBV5-1 and J is TRBJ2-2, with D tentatively TRBD1 (6 bases). Sequencing used PBMCs or a T cell subset sorted from them (not recorded which). This receptor was taken from an adult woman who had mild COVID-19 (a few samples of this study predate the infection). Cell type and time point are not known. In DNA, the CDR3 is TGCGCCAGCAGCTTGGCCCAAGGGGGTCACACCGGGGAGCTGTTTTTT. Translating gives CASSLAQGGHTGELFF.